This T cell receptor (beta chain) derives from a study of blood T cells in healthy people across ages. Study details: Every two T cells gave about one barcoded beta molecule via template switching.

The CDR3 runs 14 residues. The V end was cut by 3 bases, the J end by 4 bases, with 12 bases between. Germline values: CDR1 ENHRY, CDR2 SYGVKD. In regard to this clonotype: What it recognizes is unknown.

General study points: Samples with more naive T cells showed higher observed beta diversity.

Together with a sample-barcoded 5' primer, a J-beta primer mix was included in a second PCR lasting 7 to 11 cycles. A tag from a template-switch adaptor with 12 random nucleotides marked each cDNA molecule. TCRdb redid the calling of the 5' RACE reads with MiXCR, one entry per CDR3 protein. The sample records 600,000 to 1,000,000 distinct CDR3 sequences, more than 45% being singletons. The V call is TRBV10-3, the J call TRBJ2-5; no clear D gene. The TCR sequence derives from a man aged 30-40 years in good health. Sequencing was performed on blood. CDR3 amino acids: CAISEEYQVETQYF. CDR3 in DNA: TGTGCCATCAGTGAAGAGTACCAGGTAGAGACCCAGTACTTC.